The 30 T cell receptor beta chains below all came from one sample that was sequenced in a study of cytomegalovirus exposure and HLA in healthy donors. PCR involved 60 Vbeta and 13 Jbeta primers. TCRdb's table, derived via immunoSEQ multiplex PCR, lists solely in-frame clones and lacks some. Counted here are 130,000 or so clones, 70% to 75% occurring once; the ten biggest clones make up less than 2.5%. The sequencing input was PBMCs. The receptors originated from a woman between 40 and 55 years old in good health and CMV-seropositive.

The J gene is TRBJ2-1, the V gene TRBV2; 7 positions match TRBD2. V gave up 5 bases and J gave up 4 bases; unmatched junction bases: 8. Germline values: CDR1 SNHLY, CDR2 FYNNEI. The CDR3 contains 15 residues. The CDR3 region is CASSRLAGQYNEQFF. CDR3 DNA: TGTGCCAGCAGTAGATTAGCGGGCCAATACAATGAGCAGTTCTTC.

V gene TRBV13 combines with J gene TRBJ2-3; 11 bases fit TRBD2. This CDR3 is 16 amino acids long. Germline CDR1 and CDR2: PRHDT and FYEKMQ (reference sequence). Trimming removed 4 bases from V and 4 bases from J; junction bases left unmatched: 7. For the CDR3, the DNA is TGTGCCAGCAGCTCCTTAGCGGGAGGGCGGCCAGATACGCAGTATTTT. This sequence encodes CASSSLAGGRPDTQYF.

This rearrangement joins TRBV4-1 to TRBJ2-3; maybe TRBD2 (6 bases). The CDR3 extends over 15 amino acids. Germline V gene sequence: CDR1 MGHRA, CDR2 YSYEKL. The V end lost 4 bases, the J end lost 4 bases, and 15 bases lay between the germline ends. The CDR3 loop is CASSRLGADADTQYF. The CDR3 coding sequence is TGCGCCAGCAGCCGACTAGGGGCGGATGCAGATACGCAGTATTTT.

The gene calls are TRBV20-1 and TRBJ2-1, with a tentative D call TRBD2 (6 bases). V lost 6 bases, J lost 8 bases, and 11 bases lay in between. This CDR3 region has 11 residues. Germline loops: CDR1 DFQATT, CDR2 SNEGSKA (reference sequence). The CDR3 DNA is TGCAGTGCCGGGGGACCGGATGAGCAGTTCTTC. Protein sequence: CSAGGPDEQFF.

This clone was detected once. This chain connects TRBV7-8 to TRBJ1-2; weak D call: TRBD1 (5 bases). The CDR3 has 13 residues. V gave up 8 bases and J gave up 3 bases, with 13 bases separating them. Germline V lookup: CDR1 SGHVS, CDR2 FQNEAQ. CDR3 in amino acids: CASGRQRDYGYTF. CDR3 bases: TGTGCCAGCGGGCGACAGAGAGACTATGGCTACACCTTC.

J is TRBJ1-4 and V is TRBV4-1; D not certain. CDR1 MGHRA and CDR2 YSYEKL come from the germline V gene. Trimming removed 8 bases at V and 5 bases at J, with 12 bases between. This CDR3 comprises 13 residues. Written as DNA, the CDR3 is TGCGCCAGCGAGAAGAGGCCGAATGAAAAACTGTTTTTT. Translated, it gives CASEKRPNEKLFF.

V gene TRBV5-1 combines with J gene TRBJ2-7; 9 bases fit TRBD2. This CDR3 is built from 14 residues. Germline assignment: CDR1 SGHRS and CDR2 YFSETQ. J gave up 6 bases and V 4 bases, and 8 bases lay outside the gene matches. The CDR3 DNA follows: TGCGCCAGCAGCAAAGATAGCGGGGGCGGCGAGCAGTACTTC. It specifies CASSKDSGGGEQYF.

The V gene is TRBV7-2, the J gene TRBJ1-1; tentatively, D is TRBD1 (6 bases). With 2 bases removed from V and 0 bases from J, the gap between germline ends came to 13 bases. Germline V lookup: CDR1 SGHTA, CDR2 FQGNSA. The CDR3 sequence is 16 residues long. CDR3 sequence (DNA): TGTGCCAGCAGCTTAACAGGGCCCACGGTGAACACTGAAGCTTTCTTT. Amino acid sequence: CASSLTGPTVNTEAFF.

The DNA for the CDR3 is TGTGCCAGCAGTGAAGGGTTAGTGACAGGGAGCGGCTACACCTTC. Protein product: CASSEGLVTGSGYTF. The chain links TRBV2 to TRBJ1-2, with TRBD1 identical over 7 bases. The germline V gene encodes CDR1 SNHLY and CDR2 FYNNEI. Trimming removed 1 base from V and 8 bases from J; junction bases left unmatched: 10. This CDR3 contains 15 residues. The entire variable domain, with the rest obtained from reference TRBV2 and TRBJ1-2, is as follows: EPEVTQTPSHQVTQMGQEVILRCVPISNHLYFYWYRQILGQKVEFLVSFYNNEISEKSEIFDDQFSVERPDGSNFTLKIRSTKLEDSAMYFCASSEGLVTGSGYTFGSGTRLTVV.

This clone was observed a handful of times. J is TRBJ1-5 and V is TRBV7-6; D is undetermined. The CDR3 covers 15 residues. Germline V lookup: CDR1 SGHVS, CDR2 FNYEAQ. V lost 2 bases and J 3 bases, leaving 11 bases between the germline ends. This CDR3 reads CASSLNAGSNQPQHF. CDR3 nucleotide sequence: TGTGCCAGCAGCTTAAACGCTGGCTCCAATCAGCCCCAGCATTTT.

This clone was counted only a few times. CDR3 loop: CASSQNRGTGVTYEQYF. The CDR3 region has the DNA TGTGCCAGCTCACAAAACAGGGGGACAGGGGTCACCTACGAGCAGTACTTC. This rearrangement joins TRBV18 to TRBJ2-7, with 10 bases that match TRBD1. This CDR3 has 17 residues. Trimming at V came to 4 bases and at J to 2 bases, leaving 11 bases not matched to a gene. From germline, CDR1 is KGHSH and CDR2 LQKENI.

The chain recombines TRBV4-2 with TRBJ2-3; 8 positions agree with TRBD2. There are 18 residues in the CDR3. CDR1 is LGHNA, CDR2 YNFKEQ, per germline. Trimming removed 0 bases from V and 3 bases from J; junction bases left unmatched: 11. CDR3: CASSQDRTTGGETDTQYF. The CDR3 region has the DNA TGTGCCAGCAGCCAAGATCGAACAACGGGGGGGGAGACAGATACGCAGTATTTT.

The chain links TRBV30 to TRBJ1-4, with D uncertain. V was cut by 1 base and J by 10 bases, with 7 bases left in between. Germline CDR1 GTSNPN, CDR2 SVGIG (reference sequence). The CDR3 length is 11 residues. CDR3 nucleotide sequence: TGTGCCTGGAGTGGGGAGATAAAACTGTTTTTT. Protein: CAWSGEIKLFF.

This clone was counted once. The chain has TRBV19 and TRBJ2-5; D possibly corresponds to TRBD2 (7 bases). The germline CDR1 and CDR2 sequences are LNHDA and SQIVND (reference sequence). The CDR3 loop spans 14 amino acids. V was clipped by 3 bases and J by 1 base, with 9 bases between them. In DNA form, the CDR3 reads TGTGCCAGTAGTATGGGGGGGCCCCAAGAGACCCAGTACTTC. Translated, it gives CASSMGGPQETQYF. The full variable domain, in which reference TRBV19 and TRBJ2-5 provide the parts outside the CDR3, is DGGITQSPKYLFRKEGQNVTLSCEQNLNHDAMYWYRQDPGQGLRLIYYSQIVNDFQKGDIAEGYSVSREKKESFPLTVTSAQKNPTAFYLCASSMGGPQETQYFGPGTRLLVL.

J is TRBJ2-1 and V is TRBV5-5; 7 bases are shared with TRBD1. CDR3 length: 16 residues. Germline V gene sequence: CDR1 SGHKS, CDR2 YYEKEE (reference sequence). Unmatched junction bases numbered 9, after V lost 2 bases and J lost 4 bases. The CDR3 here is CASSFGIGTVYNEQFF. The DNA of the CDR3 is TGTGCCAGCAGCTTTGGGATTGGGACAGTTTACAATGAGCAGTTCTTC.

The chain recombines TRBV6-6 with TRBJ1-2, with 7 bases identical to TRBD1. V dropped 4 bases and J dropped 5; count of bases not matched to a gene: 10. The CDR3 has 15 residues. Germline values: CDR1 MNHNY, CDR2 SVGAGI (reference sequence). CDR3 sequence (DNA): TGTGCCAGCAGTTTCGTCCAACAGGGGAAGTATGGCTACACCTTC. Protein: CASSFVQQGKYGYTF.

This clone was picked up a small number of times. The V and J genes are TRBV6-5 and TRBJ1-1, with 8 positions matching TRBD1. V shed 6 bases, J shed 4 bases, and the junction held 7 bases outside the gene matches. Germline V gives CDR1 MNHEY, CDR2 SVGAGI. This CDR3 contains 14 residues. CDR3 nucleotides: TGTGCCAGCAGACGACAGGGGAGGGTCACTGAAGCTTTCTTT. Translation gives CASRRQGRVTEAFF.

This clone came up once. The CDR3 loop reads CASSIATGTIQETQYF. Written as DNA, the CDR3 is TGTGCCAGTAGTATAGCGACCGGGACTATCCAAGAGACCCAGTACTTC. This chain uses TRBV19 with TRBJ2-5, with TRBD2 matching 7 bases. V was clipped by 1 base and J by 1 base; unmatched bases: 6. The V gene's germline CDR1 is LNHDA and CDR2 SQIVND (reference sequence). This CDR3 has 16 amino acids.

For the CDR3, the DNA is TGTGCCAGCAGCTTTGGCGGGGGGAATTACAATGAGCAGTTCTTC. Amino acid sequence: CASSFGGGNYNEQFF. This rearrangement joins TRBV7-8 to TRBJ2-1; TRBD2 agrees at 8 bases. The CDR3 consists of 15 residues. V shed 3 bases and J 4 bases; nucleotides not matched to a gene: 5. Germline CDR1 SGHVS, CDR2 FQNEAQ. Full variable domain (remainder filled in from reference TRBV7-8 and TRBJ2-1): GAGVSQSPRYKVAKRGQDVALRCDPISGHVSLFWYQQALGQGPEFLTYFQNEAQLDKSGLPSDRFFAERPEGSVSTLKIQRTQQEDSAVYLCASSFGGGNYNEQFFGPGTRLTVL.

This chain uses TRBV7-9 with TRBJ2-3; 13 positions match TRBD2. The CDR3 spans 19 residues. Germline-derived CDR1 and CDR2 are SEHNR and FQNEAQ (reference sequence). V dropped 6 bases and J dropped 2; count of bases not matched to a gene: 14. CDR3 nucleotides: TGTGCCAGCAGTTCCAGACTAGCGGGGGGAGATCGTGTCACAGATACGCAGTATTTT. It yields the protein CASSSRLAGGDRVTDTQYF.

This clone was counted between two and nine times. J is TRBJ1-1 and V is TRBV5-1; perhaps TRBD1 as D (6 bases). The germline V gene encodes CDR1 SGHRS and CDR2 YFSETQ. This CDR3 region has 14 residues. Trimming left V 0 bases short and J 2 bases short, with 8 bases between. The CDR3, as DNA: TGCGCCAGCAGCTTGGGGGGGACAAACACTGAAGCTTTCTTT. It translates to CASSLGGTNTEAFF.

V usage is TRBV18 and J usage is TRBJ2-1, with 7 bases matching TRBD1. The CDR3 contains 17 residues. CDR1 is KGHSH, CDR2 LQKENI, per germline. V dropped 4 bases and J dropped 2; count of bases not matched to a gene: 11. The CDR3 loop reads CASSLTTGSSTYNEQFF. The CDR3 DNA is TGTGCCAGCTCACTCACGACAGGGAGTTCCACCTACAATGAGCAGTTCTTC. Drawing the rest from reference TRBV18 and TRBJ2-1, the complete variable domain is NAGVMQNPRHLVRRRGQEARLRCSPMKGHSHVYWYRQLPEEGLKFMVYLQKENIIDESGMPKERFSAEFPKEGPSILRIQQVVRGDSAAYFCASSLTTGSSTYNEQFFGPGTRLTVL.

In this sample, this clone turned up a few times. V and J are TRBV30 and TRBJ1-1; tentative D call: TRBD1 (5 bases). Trimming removed 2 bases from V and 2 bases from J, with 21 bases in between. CDR3 length: 17 residues. Per the germline V gene, CDR1 is GTSNPN and CDR2 is SVGIG (reference sequence). The CDR3 protein is CAWSWDPGLRLNTEAFF. CDR3 DNA: TGTGCCTGGAGTTGGGACCCGGGACTGAGGTTAAACACTGAAGCTTTCTTT.

The gene calls are TRBV7-3 and TRBJ2-3; 12 bases line up with TRBD2. The germline gives CDR1 SGHTA, CDR2 FQGTGA. Germline trimming cut 4 bases from V and 2 bases from J; bases unmatched to any gene: 4. This CDR3 has 16 amino acids. CDR3 DNA sequence: TGTGCCAGCAGCTCAGGACTAGCGGGGACCACAGATACGCAGTATTTT. Amino acids: CASSSGLAGTTDTQYF.

The genes are TRBV30 and TRBJ2-1; 10 nucleotides align to TRBD2. V shed 3 bases and J 4 bases; nucleotides not matched to a gene: 6. CDR3 length: 15 residues. Germline V gene data show CDR1 as GTSNPN and CDR2 as SVGIG (reference sequence). CDR3 region: CAWRRLAGAYNEQFF. In nucleotides, the CDR3 is TGTGCCTGGAGGCGACTAGCGGGTGCATACAATGAGCAGTTCTTC.

The genes are TRBV11-2 and TRBJ2-5; 7 bases fit TRBD1. V was clipped by 1 base and J by 5 bases; unmatched bases: 10. Looked up from germline, CDR1 is SGHAT and CDR2 is FQNNGV. The CDR3 has 16 amino acids. CDR3 sequence: CASSLGGTEKGETQYF. CDR3 bases: TGTGCCAGCAGCTTAGGAGGGACAGAAAAGGGGGAGACCCAGTACTTC. The variable domain in full, with the rest retrieved from reference TRBV11-2 and TRBJ2-5, is EAGVAQSPRYKIIEKRQSVAFWCNPISGHATLYWYQQILGQGPKLLIQFQNNGVVDDSQLPKDRFSAERLKGVDSTLKIQPAKLEDSAVYLCASSLGGTEKGETQYFGPGTRLLVL.

V is TRBV19 and J is TRBJ1-1; possibly TRBD1 for D (6 bases). The germline CDR1 and CDR2 sequences are LNHDA and SQIVND (reference sequence). CDR3 size: 16 residues. The germline V and J ends were trimmed by 0 bases and 0 bases, with 11 bases remaining between them. The CDR3 nucleotides are TGTGCCAGTAGTATAGATGGTACAGGGATGAACACTGAAGCTTTCTTT. This gives the protein CASSIDGTGMNTEAFF.

The chain is built from TRBV5-4 and TRBJ2-2; tentative D call: TRBD1 (6 bases). The germline V and J ends were trimmed by 4 bases and 6 bases, with 13 bases remaining between them. CDR1 is SGHNT, CDR2 YYREEE, per germline (reference sequence). The CDR3 length is 14 residues. The CDR3 sequence is CASSPQGSSGELFF. DNA for the CDR3: TGTGCCAGCAGCCCTCAGGGGAGCTCCGGGGAGCTGTTTTTT.

The chain is built from TRBV7-2 and TRBJ2-2; 8 nucleotides agree with TRBD1. The V and J ends lost 0 bases and 2 bases, in that order; junction bases with no gene match: 5. The CDR3 sequence is 17 residues long. Per the germline V gene, CDR1 is SGHTA and CDR2 is FQGNSA. CDR3 nucleotides: TGTGCCAGCAGCTTAGCCGTCCCAGGGGGCAACACCGGGGAGCTGTTTTTT. Its protein product is CASSLAVPGGNTGELFF.

The chain uses TRBV9 and TRBJ1-2, with D possibly TRBD1 on 5 matching bases. The CDR3 runs 16 residues. From germline, CDR1 is SGDLS and CDR2 YYNGEE. V was cut by 0 bases and J by 6 bases, with 18 bases left in between. The DNA for the CDR3 is TGTGCCAGCAGCGTAGATAGGACACCCCGGGTAGATGGCTACACCTTC. Amino acid sequence: CASSVDRTPRVDGYTF. Full variable domain (missing parts from reference TRBV9 and TRBJ1-2): DSGVTQTPKHLITATGQRVTLRCSPRSGDLSVYWYQQSLDQGLQFLIQYYNGEERAKGNILERFSAQQFPDLHSELNLSSLELGDSALYFCASSVDRTPRVDGYTFGSGTRLTVV.